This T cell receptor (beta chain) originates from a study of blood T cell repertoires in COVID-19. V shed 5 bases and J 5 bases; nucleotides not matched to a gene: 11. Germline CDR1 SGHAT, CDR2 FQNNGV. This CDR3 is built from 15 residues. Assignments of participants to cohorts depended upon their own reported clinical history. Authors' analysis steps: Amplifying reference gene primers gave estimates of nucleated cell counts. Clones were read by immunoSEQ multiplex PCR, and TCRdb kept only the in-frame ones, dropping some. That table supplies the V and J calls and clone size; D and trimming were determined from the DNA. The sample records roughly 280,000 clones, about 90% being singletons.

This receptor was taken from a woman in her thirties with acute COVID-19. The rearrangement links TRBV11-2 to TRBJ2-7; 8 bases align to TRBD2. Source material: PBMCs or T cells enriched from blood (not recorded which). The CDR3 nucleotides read TGTGCCAGCAGCCCCCGCAGTGGTAGCGGGAACGAGCAGTACTTC. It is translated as CASSPRSGSGNEQYF. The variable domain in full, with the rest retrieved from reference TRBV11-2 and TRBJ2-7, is EAGVAQSPRYKIIEKRQSVAFWCNPISGHATLYWYQQILGQGPKLLIQFQNNGVVDDSQLPKDRFSAERLKGVDSTLKIQPAKLEDSAVYLCASSPRSGSGNEQYFGPGTRLTVT.